The 28 T cell receptor beta chains below were found in one sample sequenced in a study of cytomegalovirus exposure and HLA in healthy donors (dated by TCRdb to 2016 to 2017). To prepare the library, the immunoSEQ multiplex PCR assay was applied. A mixture of 60 forward primers for TCR Vbeta segments and 13 reverse primers for TCR Jbeta segments was used in the multiplex PCR. TCRdb mirrors the immuneACCESS table, restricted to in-frame sequences. Some clones are absent from its copies; in checked studies, under half trace to an unresolved V gene, and the reason for the others is unknown. Across this sample there are about 70,000 clones, with about nine tenths seen only once. The ten top clones hold roughly 2% of the sample. Specimen: PBMCs. The receptors originated from a woman aged 25 to 39 in good health and CMV-seronegative.

The chain is built from TRBV25-1 and TRBJ2-1, with 10 bases lining up with TRBD2. The CDR3 loop spans 15 amino acids. CDR1 is MGHDK and CDR2 is SYGVNS in the germline V gene. V lost 5 bases to trimming and J lost 7 bases; unmatched junction nucleotides: 8. CDR3 bases: TGTGCCAGCAGTTTCACTAGCGGGATTTTTAATGAGCAGTTCTTC. This translates into CASSFTSGIFNEQFF.

The chain joins TRBV6-5 to TRBJ2-5; D is possibly TRBD1 (5 bases). Per germline, CDR1 MNHEY and CDR2 SVGAGI. The V and J ends lost 4 bases and 5 bases respectively, with 11 bases between them. This CDR3 comprises 13 residues. The CDR3 nucleotides read TGTGCCAGCAGTTCGCAGGGTTGGGAGACCCAGTACTTC. It specifies CASSSQGWETQYF.

The chain is built from TRBV28 and TRBJ2-7; D gene unclear. The CDR3 consists of 15 residues. Trimming took 4 bases from V and 0 from J, leaving 13 bases between them. Germline CDR1 is MDHEN and CDR2 is SYDVKM. DNA for the CDR3: TGTGCCAGCAGTTCGAGGCCCGATAGCTCCTACGAGCAGTACTTC. Protein: CASSSRPDSSYEQYF.

The chain joins TRBV6-1 to TRBJ2-1, with 8 bases fitting TRBD1. J gave up 7 bases and V 6 bases, and 11 bases lay outside the gene matches. Germline V gives CDR1 MNHNS, CDR2 SASEGT. The CDR3 extends over 15 amino acids. CDR3 DNA: TGTGCCAGCAGCCTTATCCAGGGGGCCAGGAATGAGCAGTTCTTC. The encoded protein is CASSLIQGARNEQFF.

The rearrangement links TRBV7-6 to TRBJ2-5, with 9 bases aligning to TRBD2. J gave up 4 bases and V 1 base, and 4 bases lay outside the gene matches. Germline CDR1 is SGHVS and CDR2 is FNYEAQ. The CDR3 sequence is 15 residues long. CDR3 sequence reads: CASSLGLAVGETQYF. In nucleotides, the CDR3 is TGTGCCAGCAGCTTAGGACTAGCGGTAGGAGAGACCCAGTACTTC. The complete variable domain, with remaining parts taken from reference TRBV7-6 and TRBJ2-5, reads GAGVSQSPRYKVTKRGQDVALRCDPISGHVSLYWYRQALGQGPEFLTYFNYEAQQDKSGLPNDRFSAERPEGSISTLTIQRTEQRDSAMYRCASSLGLAVGETQYFGPGTRLLVL.

V gene TRBV28 combines with J gene TRBJ1-6, with unresolved D. Trimming cost V 8 bases and J 8 bases, with 16 bases left between them. Germline loops: CDR1 MDHEN, CDR2 SYDVKM. The CDR3 loop spans 14 amino acids. CDR3 region: CASRDYLPDSPLHF. For the CDR3, the DNA is TGTGCCAGCCGAGATTACTTACCGGATTCACCCCTCCACTTT.

This clone came up once. In DNA form, the CDR3 reads TGTGCCAGCAGTTTATACATATCACTAGCGAGAGATACGCAGTATTTT. Its protein product is CASSLYISLARDTQYF. The genes are TRBV27 and TRBJ2-3; 7 nucleotides line up with TRBD2. Germline CDR1 reads MNHEY; CDR2 reads SMNVEV (reference sequence). The CDR3 runs to 16 residues. Losses at the gene ends were 1 base for V and 5 bases for J; bases not matched to a gene: 9.

The chain links TRBV5-4 to TRBJ1-1; 8 bases line up with TRBD1. Trimming at V came to 1 base and at J to 4 bases, leaving 6 bases not matched to a gene. This CDR3 is 15 amino acids long. CDR1 and CDR2 (germline): SGHNT, YYREEE (reference sequence). The CDR3 sequence is CASSLIGQGGTEAFF. CDR3 DNA sequence: TGTGCCAGCAGCTTGATCGGACAGGGCGGCACTGAAGCTTTCTTT.

The chain recombines TRBV5-1 with TRBJ1-1, with 7 bases aligning to TRBD1. CDR3 length: 14 residues. CDR1 and CDR2 from the germline V gene are SGHRS and YFSETQ. The trim removed 6 bases at V and 0 bases at J, leaving 5 bases unmatched. CDR3 in DNA: TGCGCCAGCACCCTAGACAGGGTGAACACTGAAGCTTTCTTT. Residues: CASTLDRVNTEAFF. The complete variable domain, with remaining parts taken from reference TRBV5-1 and TRBJ1-1, reads KAGVTQTPRYLIKTRGQQVTLSCSPISGHRSVSWYQQTPGQGLQFLFEYFSETQRNKGNFPGRFSGRQFSNSRSEMNVSTLELGDSALYLCASTLDRVNTEAFFGQGTRLTVV.

The rearrangement joins TRBV4-3 to TRBJ2-7; 8 positions match TRBD2. Germline V lookup: CDR1 LGHNA, CDR2 YSLEER. With V trimmed by 1 base and J by 2 bases, 4 bases remained unmatched. The CDR3 has 15 residues. This CDR3 is CASSQVGGDTYEQYF. As DNA, the CDR3 is TGCGCCAGCAGCCAAGTCGGGGGGGACACCTACGAGCAGTACTTC.

The rearrangement uses TRBV2 and TRBJ2-7; 12 nucleotides align to TRBD2. The length of the CDR3 is 17 residues. Trimming cost V 2 bases and J 2 bases; bases outside gene matches: 7. Germline values: CDR1 SNHLY, CDR2 FYNNEI. Written as DNA, the CDR3 is TGTGCCAGCAGTGAAATGACTAGCGGGAGAGTTCCCTACGAGCAGTACTTC. Translated, it gives CASSEMTSGRVPYEQYF.

This chain links TRBV5-6 with TRBJ2-1; TRBD2 is a possible D gene (7 bases). V was pared by 2 bases and J by 5 bases, with 17 bases between. The CDR3 consists of 16 residues. Germline loops: CDR1 SGHDT, CDR2 YYEEEE. The CDR3 sequence: CASSFFTRGGHNEQFF. The CDR3, as DNA: TGTGCCAGCAGCTTCTTTACAAGGGGGGGGCACAATGAGCAGTTCTTC.

The J gene is TRBJ2-5, the V gene TRBV5-6; unclear D gene. The V end lost 4 bases, the J end lost 4 bases, and 17 bases lay between the germline ends. The CDR3 spans 15 residues. Germline CDR1 reads SGHDT; CDR2 reads YYEEEE. This CDR3 is CASSPRVLYRETQYF. The DNA for the CDR3 is TGTGCCAGCAGCCCTCGGGTCTTGTACCGAGAGACCCAGTACTTC.

The chain employs TRBV29-1 and TRBJ2-7; 14 nucleotides agree with TRBD2. V lost 6 bases and J lost 5; bases outside the gene matches: 9. The germline CDR1 and CDR2 sequences are SQVTM and ANQGSEA. The CDR3 sequence is 15 residues long. The CDR3 protein is CSVNGLAGGINEQYF. Written as DNA, the CDR3 is TGCAGCGTAAACGGACTAGCGGGAGGCATAAACGAGCAGTACTTC.

The CDR3, as DNA: TGCGCCAGCAGCTTGTCGGGGGGGACCCCGACCTACGAGCAGTACTTC. Translated, it gives CASSLSGGTPTYEQYF. The chain uses TRBV5-1 and TRBJ2-7, with 8 bases identical to TRBD2. The germline V gene encodes CDR1 SGHRS and CDR2 YFSETQ. There are 16 residues in the CDR3. The V segment lost 1 base and the J segment 2 bases; nucleotides outside the gene matches: 8.

The chain has TRBV2 and TRBJ2-7, with 7 bases identical to TRBD1. In germline, CDR1 is SNHLY, CDR2 FYNNEI. After removal of 6 bases from V and 2 bases from J, the junction contained 7 bases not matched to a gene. The CDR3 covers 14 residues. This CDR3 is CASRRTGSTYEQYF. The CDR3 DNA reads TGTGCCAGCAGGAGGACAGGATCTACCTACGAGCAGTACTTC. The whole variable domain, filled in from reference TRBV2 and TRBJ2-7, reads EPEVTQTPSHQVTQMGQEVILRCVPISNHLYFYWYRQILGQKVEFLVSFYNNEISEKSEIFDDQFSVERPDGSNFTLKIRSTKLEDSAMYFCASRRTGSTYEQYFGPGTRLTVT.

This clone was seen a handful of times. The chain is built from TRBV4-2 and TRBJ1-3, with D possibly matching TRBD1 (5 bases). The ends were cut back, 1 base at V and 4 bases at J, with 11 bases in the middle. The CDR3 sequence is 15 residues long. The germline CDR1 and CDR2 sequences are LGHNA and YNFKEQ. DNA of the CDR3: TGTGCCAGCAGCCAAGGTCAGGGCTTGGGAAACACCATATATTTT. Translated: CASSQGQGLGNTIYF.

The CDR3 here is CASTLTVNTEAFF. The CDR3 DNA reads TGTGCCAGCACCCTGACAGTGAACACTGAAGCTTTCTTT. The V and J genes are TRBV28 and TRBJ1-1; tentatively, D is TRBD1 (5 bases). V was cut by 7 bases and J by 0 bases, with 9 bases left in between. The CDR3 loop spans 13 amino acids. Germline values: CDR1 MDHEN, CDR2 SYDVKM.

This chain joins TRBV10-3 and TRBJ2-3; 10 nucleotides line up with TRBD1. Trimming at V came to 5 bases and at J to 4 bases, leaving 6 bases not matched to a gene. Looked up from germline, CDR1 is ENHRY and CDR2 is SYGVKD. This CDR3 is 15 amino acids long. The CDR3 loop reads CAISPGQGGADTQYF. The CDR3 bases are TGTGCCATCAGTCCCGGACAGGGGGGGGCAGATACGCAGTATTTT.

The chain has TRBV30 and TRBJ2-7; TRBD2 might be the D (5 bases). With 5 bases removed from V and 3 bases from J, the gap between germline ends came to 17 bases. The CDR3 spans 14 residues. The germline CDR1 and CDR2 sequences are GTSNPN and SVGIG (reference sequence). The CDR3 spells CAWHGDSGFYEQYF. The CDR3, as DNA: TGTGCCTGGCACGGGGATTCCGGGTTCTACGAGCAGTACTTC.

The chain combines TRBV6-4 with TRBJ1-6, with D possibly TRBD1 on 5 matching bases. Looked up from germline, CDR1 is MRHNA and CDR2 is SNTAGT. Trimming removed 2 bases from V and 10 bases from J, with 12 bases in between. The CDR3 is made up of 14 amino acids. The CDR3: CASSDGGEGSPLHF. CDR3 nucleotide sequence: TGTGCCAGCAGTGACGGAGGGGAAGGCTCACCCCTCCACTTT.

The J gene is TRBJ1-2, the V gene TRBV9, with no clear D. Germline CDR1 and CDR2: SGDLS and YYNGEE. The CDR3 runs to 13 residues. Trimming removed 0 bases from V and 2 bases from J, with 5 bases in between. In DNA, the CDR3 is TGTGCCAGCAGCGTAGGGGAGAACTATGGCTACACCTTC. This encodes CASSVGENYGYTF.

V and J are TRBV5-1 and TRBJ2-5, with 7 bases identical to TRBD2. CDR3 length: 16 amino acids. V dropped 0 bases and J dropped 4; count of bases not matched to a gene: 9. Germline CDR1 is SGHRS and CDR2 is YFSETQ. The CDR3 sequence: CASSLGFAGVRETQYF. The CDR3 coding sequence is TGCGCCAGCAGCTTGGGGTTTGCGGGAGTACGAGAGACCCAGTACTTC.

In its sample, this clone was seen once. The chain joins TRBV30 to TRBJ2-3; maybe TRBD2 (5 bases). V lost 4 bases to trimming and J lost 3 bases, with 11 bases between them. This CDR3 is built from 13 residues. CDR1 is GTSNPN and CDR2 is SVGIG in the germline V gene (reference sequence). In DNA, the CDR3 is TGTGCCTGGAACGAGGGAAATACAGATACGCAGTATTTT. Its translation: CAWNEGNTDTQYF.

The CDR3 reads CSGGTSGGGGYNEQFF. As DNA, the CDR3 is TGCAGCGGCGGGACTAGCGGGGGTGGAGGCTACAATGAGCAGTTCTTC. This rearrangement joins TRBV29-1 to TRBJ2-1, with TRBD2 matching 14 bases. The CDR3 consists of 16 residues. Germline CDR1 reads SQVTM; CDR2 reads ANQGSEA. V was clipped by 7 bases and J by 3 bases; unmatched bases: 8.

This chain uses TRBV6-4 with TRBJ1-2, with D unresolved. Germline CDR1 reads MRHNA; CDR2 reads SNTAGT. CDR3 length: 12 residues. V lost 2 bases and J 6 bases, leaving 7 bases between the germline ends. The CDR3 sequence is CASSDGQDGYTF. CDR3 sequence (DNA): TGTGCCAGCAGTGACGGGCAGGATGGCTACACCTTC.

The chain recombines TRBV5-8 with TRBJ2-7, with 13 bases that match TRBD2. Trimming took 4 bases from V and 3 from J; bases not matched to a gene: 10. This CDR3 has 17 residues. CDR1 and CDR2 (germline): SGHTS, YDEGEE. The chain's CDR3 is CASSGGFWTSGSYEQYF. CDR3 in DNA: TGTGCCAGCAGCGGAGGATTTTGGACTAGCGGGAGCTACGAGCAGTACTTC.

This clone has just a few counts. J is TRBJ1-6 and V is TRBV6-5; TRBD1 is a possible D gene (6 bases). Trimming cost V 7 bases and J 5 bases, with 12 bases left between them. From germline, CDR1 is MNHEY and CDR2 SVGAGI. This CDR3 is 14 amino acids long. Here the CDR3 reads CASNQGRDNSPLHF. The CDR3 DNA reads TGTGCCAGCAATCAGGGGAGGGATAATTCACCCCTCCACTTT.